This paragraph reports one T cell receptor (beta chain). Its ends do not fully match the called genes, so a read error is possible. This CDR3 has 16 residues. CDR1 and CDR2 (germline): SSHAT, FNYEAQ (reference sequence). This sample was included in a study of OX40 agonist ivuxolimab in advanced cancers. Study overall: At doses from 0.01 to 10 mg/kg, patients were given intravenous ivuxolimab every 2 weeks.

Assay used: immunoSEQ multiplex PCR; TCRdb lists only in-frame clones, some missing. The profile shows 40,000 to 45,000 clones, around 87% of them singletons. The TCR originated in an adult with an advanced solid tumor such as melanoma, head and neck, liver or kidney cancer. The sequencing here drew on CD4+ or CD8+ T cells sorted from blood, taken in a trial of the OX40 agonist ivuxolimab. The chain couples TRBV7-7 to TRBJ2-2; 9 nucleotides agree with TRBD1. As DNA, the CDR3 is TGTGCTAGCAGCTTAGGGACAGGGACTTACACCGGGGAGCTGTTTTTT. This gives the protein CASSLGTGTYTGELFF.